The 4 T cell receptor beta chains below come from one sample, sequenced in a study of blood T cell repertoires in COVID-19. Produced via immunoSEQ multiplex PCR; TCRdb's table is partial and in-frame only. The sample has about 65,000 clones; roughly four fifths are singletons. Input material: peripheral blood. The receptors come from a man aged 80 or over with acute or convalescent COVID-19.

This clone was counted between two and nine times. The J gene is TRBJ1-1, the V gene TRBV15, with D unresolved. The CDR3 has 15 amino acids. Per the germline V gene, CDR1 is LNHNV and CDR2 is YYDKDF (reference sequence). Trimming removed 5 bases from V and 0 bases from J, with 13 bases in between. The CDR3 is CATSPQRRVNTEAFF. CDR3 nucleotide sequence: TGTGCCACCAGCCCCCAGCGTCGCGTGAACACTGAAGCTTTCTTT.

This sequence joins TRBV20-1 and TRBJ1-4, with a weak D call TRBD1 (5 bases). The CDR3 runs to 13 residues. The germline V gene has CDR1 DFQATT and CDR2 SNEGSKA (reference sequence). V lost 3 bases and J 8 bases, leaving 13 bases between the germline ends. The CDR3 DNA reads as TGCAGTGCTAGTGCGGGGGTCGGGGAAAAACTGTTTTTT. Residues: CSASAGVGEKLFF.

The chain employs TRBV28 and TRBJ2-7, with D tentatively TRBD1 (6 bases). CDR1 and CDR2 from the germline V gene are MDHEN and SYDVKM. Trimming left V 3 bases short and J 6 bases short, with 15 bases between. The CDR3 contains 14 residues. The CDR3 here is CASSFSTGILEQYF. The CDR3 DNA reads as TGTGCCAGCAGTTTCAGTACAGGGATACTCGAGCAGTACTTC.

The chain combines TRBV12-3 or TRBV12-4 with TRBJ2-3; TRBD1 might be the D (6 bases). CDR3 size: 13 residues. V was trimmed by 4 bases and J by 4 bases, leaving 9 bases between them. The CDR3 region has the DNA TGTGCCAGCAGTTCCGGACAGTCAGATACGCAGTATTTT. Amino acids: CASSSGQSDTQYF.